A selection of T cell receptor beta chains follows, all from one sample in a study of blood T cells in healthy people across ages. TCRdb re-analysed the 5' RACE reads in MiXCR, keeping a single row per CDR3 protein. The sample has roughly 800,000 distinct CDR3 sequences, 20% to 30% seen once. The same data also contributed to another study, on T cells of mothers and their children.

The sample consisted of blood. The receptors were sampled from a boy between 10 and 17 years old in good health. CDR3s leave out the opening cysteine and the closing phenylalanine or tryptophan.

v_call cdr3_length cdr3_aa
TRBV7-3 14 ASSPDGLRGRKTQY
TRBV7-9 13 ASRGTGGYQETQY
TRBV4-3 19 ASSQRPILAGANNVKNIQY
TRBV15 12 ATSGGINNYEQY
TRBV12-3/TRBV12-4 13 ASRSGTGDGQPQH
TRBV9 12 ASSTEERFTEAF
TRBV10-1 12 ASSEGSKNTEAF
TRBV12-3/TRBV12-4 13 ASGEGGMNTGELF
TRBV9 9 ASSAPGEQF
TRBV20-1 13 SARDRTGPADGYT
TRBV28 13 AARDRVERKNGYT
TRBV7-9 12 ASNLGNSGETQY
TRBV15 14 ATSREQGFRNQPQH
TRBV7-3 13 ASSQPGQGTGELF
TRBV28 15 ASSPTLLAGVPNEQF
TRBV12-3/TRBV12-4 13 ASTRGLGDTGKLF
TRBV5-5 14 ASSYRPLAERETQY
TRBV9 15 ASSAQGVGIRSGTQY
TRBV28 13 ASSFNGAGTDTQY
TRBV29-1 13 SVVQGRTSTDTQY
TRBV7-9 13 ASSFGQAANEKLF
TRBV5-1 12 ASRSQRGGNEQF
TRBV7-2 11 ASSLAGALEQY
TRBV10-3 14 AISSFRDRGLPEQY
TRBV10-3 12 AISESGQNTEAF
TRBV7-9 12 ASSRDAGGEKLF
TRBV10-3 12 AISGSGTGSGYT
TRBV5-1 14 ASSLGLAGLTGELF
TRBV20-1 14 SARVPPGQLNTEAF
TRBV20-1 13 SARFGGQGREKLF
TRBV20-1 12 SARIRDHQETQY
TRBV2 12 ASRMDGSSYEQY
TRBV7-9 10 ASRSPTGTQY
TRBV7-9 13 ASSPQGSSNQPQH
TRBV9 11 ASSPPEQETQY
TRBV2 12 ASGFQGGSGELF
TRBV6-1 12 ASSEDRGPYEQY
TRBV2 13 ASSFLSGVSSEQF
TRBV7-9 11 ASQKRLQETQY
TRBV20-1 9 SAFDYNEQF
TRBV20-1 10 SAVDLGTEAF
TRBV5-1 14 ASSLASVGINYGYT
TRBV7-2 10 ASSPPSQPQH
TRBV20-1 14 SATLRERFIRNEQY
TRBV5-1 12 ASSFGGDTYEQY